These 9 T cell receptor beta chains were all obtained from the same sample, sequenced in a study of human T cells and chemical hapten exposure. TCRdb redid the calling of the RACE reads with MiXCR, one entry per CDR3 protein. Seen here are approximately 77,000 distinct CDR3 sequences, roughly 7.1% observed once, and the top ten hold 1.5% to 1.9%. Described time point: patch test 1, 2 weeks after DPC sensitization. The treatment here: therapeutic diphenylcyclopropenone sensitization with weekly scalp DPC. This specimen was whole blood, taken in connection with sensitization to the hapten diphenylcyclopropenone (DPC). These receptors all come from a woman in her 30s with alopecia areata. Some clones in this sample may be carry-over from other donors' samples.

This clonotype was picked up many times. The V gene is TRBV9, the J gene TRBJ2-3, with 7 nucleotides matching TRBD2. This CDR3 spans 19 amino acids. CDR1 is SGDLS and CDR2 is YYNGEE in the germline V gene. Unmatched junction bases numbered 14, after V lost 1 base and J lost 0 bases. As DNA, the CDR3 is TGTGCCAGCAGCGTATATGGTGTGGCTAGCGGAGTAAGCACAGATACGCAGTATTTT. Its protein is CASSVYGVASGVSTDTQYF.

This clonotype was counted at least ten times. The chain uses TRBV29-1 and TRBJ1-1, with D hard to call. Germline-derived CDR1 and CDR2 are SQVTM and ANQGSEA. V lost 7 bases to trimming and J lost 1 base, with 10 bases between them. This CDR3 contains 12 residues. CDR3 residues: CSANDKNTEAFF. The CDR3 nucleotides are TGCAGCGCGAATGACAAGAACACTGAAGCTTTCTTT.

This chain uses TRBV18 with TRBJ2-3; 8 nucleotides line up with TRBD2. CDR1 is KGHSH and CDR2 is LQKENI in the germline V gene. The CDR3 is made up of 16 amino acids. Trimming took 0 bases from V and 1 from J; bases not matched to a gene: 3. CDR3 in amino acids: CASSPPLTSGTDTQYF. The CDR3 nucleotides read TGTGCCAGCTCACCACCGTTGACTAGCGGCACAGATACGCAGTATTTT.

This clonotype came up a few times. The V and J genes are TRBV4-1 and TRBJ1-5; D is uncertain. The CDR3 is 13 amino acids. V was trimmed by 2 bases and J by 6 bases, leaving 8 bases between them. Germline assignment: CDR1 MGHRA and CDR2 YSYEKL. The chain's CDR3 is CASSQNLFQPQHF. DNA of the CDR3: TGCGCCAGCAGCCAAAATTTGTTTCAGCCCCAGCATTTT.

This clonotype has a handful of counts. The rearrangement joins TRBV3-1 to TRBJ2-1; TRBD2 is a possible D gene (5 bases). With 5 bases removed from V and 0 bases from J, the gap between germline ends came to 14 bases. This CDR3 comprises 16 residues. The V gene's germline CDR1 is LGHDT and CDR2 YNNKEL (reference sequence). The DNA of the CDR3 is TGTGCCAGCAGCACCTGGAGCGGAAGCTCCTACAATGAGCAGTTCTTC. This codes for CASSTWSGSSYNEQFF.

The V call is TRBV12-3 or TRBV12-4, the J call TRBJ2-3; TRBD2 matches 8 bases. V dropped 6 bases and J dropped 5; count of bases not matched to a gene: 7. The CDR3 spans 14 residues. The CDR3 is CASRSGLAGDTQYF. CDR3 DNA sequence: TGTGCCAGCAGGAGTGGGCTAGCGGGAGATACGCAGTATTTT.

This clonotype was seen more than once but under ten times. The V gene is TRBV10-3, the J gene TRBJ2-3; D remains unclear. Per germline, CDR1 ENHRY and CDR2 SYGVKD. This CDR3 comprises 12 residues. V lost 8 bases and J lost 5, with 11 bases in between. CDR3: CAIGSDRDTQYF. CDR3 in DNA: TGTGCCATCGGCTCTGACCGAGATACGCAGTATTTT.

This clonotype was picked up a small number of times. The chain couples TRBV6-5 to TRBJ1-5; no reliable D call. With 6 bases removed from V and 12 bases from J, the gap between germline ends came to 12 bases. Germline V gene lookup returns CDR1 MNHEY and CDR2 SVGAGI. This CDR3 contains 11 residues. This chain's CDR3 is CASSLPPDQHF. The DNA for the CDR3 is TGTGCCAGCAGCCTTCCGCCTGACCAGCATTTT.

Many counts were recorded for this clonotype. J is TRBJ2-7 and V is TRBV5-1; 7 positions agree with TRBD1. The germline V gene encodes CDR1 SGHRS and CDR2 YFSETQ. V trimming: 4 bases; J trimming: 6 bases; junction bases outside the gene matches: 13. This CDR3 region has 15 residues. The CDR3 bases are TGCGCCAGCAGCCCAGGACAGGAGGTTTCCGGCGAGCAGTACTTC. It encodes CASSPGQEVSGEQYF.